The 15 T cell receptor beta chains reported below all come from one sample, sequenced in a study of control samples from healthy donors and cancer patients. Sequenced by immunoSEQ multiplex PCR; TCRdb stores in-frame clones only, minus some. The sample consists of 160,000 or so clones, 96% of them appearing once. Sequenced: blood. The receptors come from a woman in her thirties in good health.

This chain joins TRBV6-5 and TRBJ2-7; the D gene is possibly TRBD2 (6 bases). Germline assignment: CDR1 MNHEY and CDR2 SVGAGI. The CDR3 is 12 amino acids. Trimming shortened V by 2 bases and J by 4 bases, and 6 bases separated the two germline ends. The DNA for the CDR3 is TGTGCCAGCAGTTACGCGGGGTACGAGCAGTACTTC. Protein sequence: CASSYAGYEQYF.

The V and J genes are TRBV5-1 and TRBJ1-1; 8 bases line up with TRBD1. CDR1 is SGHRS, CDR2 YFSETQ, per germline. The CDR3 is 14 residues long. V was pared by 4 bases and J by 0 bases, with 2 bases of the junction left unmatched. The CDR3 protein is CASSVQGVNTEAFF. DNA of the CDR3: TGCGCCAGCAGCGTACAGGGGGTGAACACTGAAGCTTTCTTT.

The rearrangement uses TRBV9 and TRBJ1-2; D unclear. Per germline, CDR1 SGDLS and CDR2 YYNGEE. Trimming pared 4 bases from V and 0 bases from J, leaving 7 bases between. The CDR3 covers 13 residues. The CDR3 region is CASSFGTNYGYTF. CDR3 in DNA: TGTGCCAGCAGCTTCGGGACTAACTATGGCTACACCTTC.

This chain connects TRBV6-1 to TRBJ1-3; no firm D call. There are 15 residues in the CDR3. Trimming stripped 2 bases from V and 1 base from J, with 9 bases between. The V gene's germline CDR1 is MNHNS and CDR2 SASEGT. The CDR3 protein is CASSEFPDSGNTIYF. The CDR3, as DNA: TGTGCCAGCAGTGAATTTCCGGATTCTGGAAACACCATATATTTT.

This chain uses TRBV24-1 with TRBJ1-1; a possible D gene is TRBD1 (6 bases). Germline V CDR1 and CDR2: KGHDR, SFDVKD. The length of the CDR3 is 13 residues. The V end was cut by 7 bases, the J end by 4 bases, with 12 bases between. CDR3 nucleotide sequence: TGTGCCACCAGAGACCAGGGGACCACTGAAGCTTTCTTT. This gives the protein CATRDQGTTEAFF.

The J gene is TRBJ1-2, the V gene TRBV4-1, with TRBD1 as a possible D gene (5 bases). The CDR3 is 15 amino acids. The germline gives CDR1 MGHRA, CDR2 YSYEKL. The germline V and J ends were trimmed by 0 bases and 4 bases, with 12 bases remaining between them. This CDR3 is CASSQEVREAYGYTF. CDR3 DNA sequence: TGCGCCAGCAGCCAAGAAGTCAGGGAGGCCTATGGCTACACCTTC.

The chain recombines TRBV6-2 or TRBV6-3 with TRBJ1-2, with 9 bases aligning to TRBD1. The germline CDR1 and CDR2 sequences are MNHEY and SVGEGT. This CDR3 contains 13 residues. V was clipped by 6 bases and J by 7 bases; unmatched bases: 6. The chain's CDR3 is CASSWDRVFGYTF. In DNA, the CDR3 is TGTGCCAGCAGCTGGGACAGGGTATTTGGCTACACCTTC.

The rearrangement joins TRBV19 to TRBJ2-1; weak D call: TRBD2 (5 bases). Germline V CDR1 and CDR2: LNHDA, SQIVND (reference sequence). The CDR3 consists of 12 residues. V was pared by 5 bases and J by 10 bases, with 12 bases between. DNA for the CDR3: TGTGCCAGTAGTGTCCACGGGAAGGAGCAGTTCTTC. It codes for CASSVHGKEQFF.

The rearrangement uses TRBV4-1 and TRBJ2-6; 8 nucleotides align to TRBD1. Trimming cost V 2 bases and J 0 bases; bases outside gene matches: 6. The germline CDR1 and CDR2 sequences are MGHRA and YSYEKL. The CDR3 is made up of 18 amino acids. In nucleotides, the CDR3 is TGCGCCAGCAGCCAATGGACAGGGAGTCCCTCTGGGGCCAACGTCCTGACTTTC. Translating gives CASSQWTGSPSGANVLTF.

In DNA, the CDR3 is TGTGCCAGCAGTCAAGGGGGCTCTGGGGCCAACGTCCTGACTTTC. The encoded protein is CASSQGGSGANVLTF. The chain uses TRBV28 and TRBJ2-6, with D possibly TRBD1 on 6 matching bases. V was trimmed by 5 bases and J by 0 bases, leaving 8 bases between them. Germline assignment: CDR1 MDHEN and CDR2 SYDVKM. This CDR3 is built from 15 residues.

This chain joins TRBV27 and TRBJ2-7; TRBD1 aligns across 8 bases. CDR3 size: 13 residues. Per germline, CDR1 MNHEY and CDR2 SMNVEV (reference sequence). Trimming took 5 bases from V and 6 from J; bases not matched to a gene: 6. The CDR3 DNA reads TGTGCCAGCAGTCGACGGACAGGGAGCGAGCAGTACTTC. Translated, it gives CASSRRTGSEQYF.

This chain uses TRBV7-9 with TRBJ1-1; 7 bases fit TRBD1. In germline, CDR1 is SEHNR, CDR2 FQNEAQ (reference sequence). The CDR3 is 15 amino acids. The V gene end was trimmed by 4 bases and the J gene end by 3 bases; junction bases not matched to a gene: 8. The CDR3 reads CASSSLGGGYTEAFF. The DNA of the CDR3 is TGTGCCAGCAGCTCGTTAGGGGGCGGATACACTGAAGCTTTCTTT.

The CDR3 bases are TGTGCCAGCAGCTTGGGCAGAAACACTGAAGCTTTCTTT. Amino acids: CASSLGRNTEAFF. The V and J genes are TRBV5-6 and TRBJ1-1; D is undetermined. The ends were cut back, 0 bases at V and 2 bases at J, with 5 bases in the middle. CDR3 length: 13 amino acids. The germline V gene encodes CDR1 SGHDT and CDR2 YYEEEE.

The V gene is TRBV6-5, the J gene TRBJ1-3; 8 nucleotides match TRBD1. CDR1 is MNHEY and CDR2 is SVGAGI in the germline V gene. The V and J ends lost 2 bases and 1 base, in that order; junction bases with no gene match: 1. CDR3 length: 15 amino acids. In DNA form, the CDR3 reads TGTGCCAGCAGTTACGGACAGGGATCTGGAAACACCATATATTTT. It specifies CASSYGQGSGNTIYF.

The V and J genes are TRBV28 and TRBJ1-1, with TRBD1 as a possible D gene (6 bases). Germline assignment: CDR1 MDHEN and CDR2 SYDVKM. V shed 6 bases and J shed 5 bases, with 16 bases lying between them. This CDR3 region has 14 residues. The CDR3 reads CASSPRGATTEAFF. The CDR3, as DNA: TGTGCCAGCAGCCCTCGGGGGGCTACGACTGAAGCTTTCTTT.